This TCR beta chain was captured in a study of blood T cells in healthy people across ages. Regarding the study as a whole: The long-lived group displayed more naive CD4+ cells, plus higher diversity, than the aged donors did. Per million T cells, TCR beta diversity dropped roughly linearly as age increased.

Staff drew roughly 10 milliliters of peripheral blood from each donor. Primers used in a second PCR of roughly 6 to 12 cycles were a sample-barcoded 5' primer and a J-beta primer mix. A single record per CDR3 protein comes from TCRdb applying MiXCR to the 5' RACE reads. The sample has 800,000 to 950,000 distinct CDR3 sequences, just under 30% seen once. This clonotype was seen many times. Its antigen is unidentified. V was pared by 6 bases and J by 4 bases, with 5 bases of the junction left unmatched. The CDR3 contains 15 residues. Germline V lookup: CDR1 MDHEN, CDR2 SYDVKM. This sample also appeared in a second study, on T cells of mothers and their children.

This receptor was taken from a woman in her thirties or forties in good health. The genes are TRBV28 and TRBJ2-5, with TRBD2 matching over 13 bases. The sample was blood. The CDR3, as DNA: TGTGCCAGCAGGACTAGCGGGGGGAGGGGAGAGACCCAGTACTTC. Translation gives CASRTSGGRGETQYF.